Here is one T cell receptor beta chain with its context. Its ends do not fully match the called genes, so a read error is possible. This CDR3 has 15 residues. Germline-derived CDR1 and CDR2 are MNHEY and SVGAGI. The sample belongs to a study of T cell changes during pregnancy in multiple sclerosis. This table comes from immunoSEQ multiplex PCR, and its TCRdb copy is limited to in-frame clones, with some not included. Of fewer than 75,000 clones in the sample, approximately 90% were seen once. This specimen was peripheral blood, taken in the second trimester of pregnancy. The V and J genes are TRBV6-5 and TRBJ2-3, with 13 bases matching TRBD2. The TCR sequence derives from a female donor with multiple sclerosis, enrolled in a pregnancy study. The CDR3 is CAGSRTSGGPDTQYF. The CDR3 DNA follows: TGTGCCGGCAGCCGGACTAGCGGGGGCCCAGATACGCAGTATTTT.